These T cell receptor beta chains were read from a single sample in a study of blood T cell repertoires in COVID-19. Some clones are missing from TCRdb's copy, which holds only in-frame ones; the method was immunoSEQ multiplex PCR. The data contain under 350,000 clones, around 90% of them singletons. Sequenced material: peripheral blood. These receptors all stem from a man in his 70s with acute or convalescent COVID-19. CDR3s include the opening cysteine and the closing phenylalanine or tryptophan. Each record gives: V gene, D gene, clone size, J gene, CDR3 protein, CDR3 DNA. A D gene is named only where the DNA matches it firmly. Clone size, where shown, is once, few, many, or a class for clones that have expanded.

V: TRBV4-3; D: NA; size: NA; J: TRBJ1-1; CDR3: CASSQVLNTEAFF; DNA: TGCGCCAGCAGCCAAGTCTTGAACACTGAAGCTTTCTTT
V: TRBV18; D: NA; size: NA; J: TRBJ2-2; CDR3: CASSPGTVNTGELFF; DNA: TGTGCCAGCTCACCCGGGACTGTGAACACCGGGGAGCTGTTTTTT
V: TRBV7-2; D: NA; size: NA; J: TRBJ2-5; CDR3: CASSLVQGLETQYF; DNA: TGTGCCAGCAGCTTAGTACAGGGATTGGAGACCCAGTACTTC
V: TRBV5-5; D: TRBD1; size: NA; J: TRBJ2-7; CDR3: CASSLDPNRGYEQYF; DNA: TGTGCCAGCAGCCTAGACCCAAACAGGGGCTACGAGCAGTACTTC
V: TRBV19; D: NA; size: NA; J: TRBJ2-3; CDR3: CASTPTRTARDTQYF; DNA: TGTGCCAGTACCCCAACCCGGACAGCCCGGGATACGCAGTATTTT
V: TRBV7-2; D: NA; size: NA; J: TRBJ2-2; CDR3: CASSLGLPNTGELFF; DNA: TGTGCCAGCAGCTTGGGACTCCCCAACACCGGGGAGCTGTTTTTT
V: TRBV4-3; D: TRBD2; size: NA; J: TRBJ2-4; CDR3: CASSQGVAMGGDIQYF; DNA: TGCGCCAGCAGCCAAGGGGTCGCCATGGGGGGGGACATTCAGTACTTC
V: TRBV18; D: TRBD1; size: once; J: TRBJ2-1; CDR3: CASSINSGTGGFNEQFF; DNA: TGTGCCAGCTCAATCAACTCCGGGACAGGGGGCTTCAATGAGCAGTTCTTC
V: TRBV5-4; D: NA; size: NA; J: TRBJ1-2; CDR3: CASSYMQGLGHGYTF; DNA: TGTGCCAGCAGCTATATGCAAGGATTGGGCCATGGCTACACCTTC
V: TRBV7-2; D: NA; size: NA; J: TRBJ2-7; CDR3: CASSPHGVKSYEQYF; DNA: TGTGCCAGCAGCCCCCATGGAGTTAAATCCTACGAGCAGTACTTC
V: TRBV28; D: NA; size: NA; J: TRBJ1-4; CDR3: CASISFGPDEKLFF; DNA: TGTGCCAGCATTTCCTTTGGTCCAGATGAAAAACTGTTTTTT
V: TRBV2; D: TRBD1; size: NA; J: TRBJ1-2; CDR3: CASSEDRGHGYTF; DNA: TGTGCCAGCAGTGAGGACAGGGGTCATGGCTACACCTTC
V: TRBV24-1; D: TRBD1; size: NA; J: TRBJ2-3; CDR3: CATSDYSDRGSDTQYF; DNA: TGTGCCACCAGTGATTATTCCGACAGGGGATCAGATACGCAGTATTTT
V: TRBV7-2; D: NA; size: NA; J: TRBJ1-2; CDR3: CASSLRGGRNYGYTF; DNA: TGTGCCAGCAGCTTAAGGGGAGGGCGGAACTATGGCTACACCTTC
V: TRBV28; D: TRBD2; size: NA; J: TRBJ2-1; CDR3: CASSTPSGGGTYNEQFF; DNA: TGTGCCAGCAGCACCCCGAGCGGGGGGGGGACCTACAATGAGCAGTTCTTC
V: TRBV7-9; D: TRBD1; size: once; J: TRBJ1-2; CDR3: CASSHLTGGMVYGYTF; DNA: TGTGCCAGCAGCCATCTGACAGGGGGAATGGTCTATGGCTACACCTTC
V: TRBV7-2; D: NA; size: few; J: TRBJ1-3; CDR3: CASSPPRVFADTIYF; DNA: TGTGCCAGCAGCCCCCCCCGGGTGTTCGCCGACACCATATATTTT
V: TRBV18; D: TRBD1; size: NA; J: TRBJ1-2; CDR3: CASSPGTGGANYGYTF; DNA: TGTGCCAGCTCCCCCGGGACAGGTGGGGCTAACTATGGCTACACCTTC
V: TRBV5-1; D: TRBD1; size: NA; J: TRBJ1-1; CDR3: CASSLGQGNLAEAFF; DNA: TGCGCCAGCAGCTTGGGACAGGGTAATCTCGCTGAAGCTTTCTTT
V: TRBV7-2; D: NA; size: once; J: TRBJ2-7; CDR3: CASSLARGITYEQYF; DNA: TGTGCCAGCAGCTTAGCCAGGGGTATAACCTACGAGCAGTACTTC
V: TRBV18; D: NA; size: NA; J: TRBJ2-1; CDR3: CASSPWTGDISYNEQFF; DNA: TGTGCCAGCAGCCCCTGGACGGGGGATATCTCCTACAATGAGCAGTTCTTC
V: TRBV3-1/TRBV3-2; D: TRBD2; size: few; J: TRBJ2-2; CDR3: CASSALAGVSTGELFF; DNA: TGTGCCAGCAGCGCTTTAGCGGGAGTCAGCACCGGGGAGCTGTTTTTT
V: TRBV4-3; D: TRBD2; size: NA; J: TRBJ2-1; CDR3: CASSQDTSGYLNEQFF; DNA: TGCGCCAGCAGCCAAGATACTAGCGGGTATCTTAATGAGCAGTTCTTC
V: TRBV28; D: NA; size: NA; J: TRBJ1-2; CDR3: CASSLVRGSYTF; DNA: TGTGCCAGCAGTTTAGTCAGGGGCAGCTACACCTTC
V: TRBV2; D: TRBD1; size: NA; J: TRBJ2-7; CDR3: CASSDLRQGARLEQYF; DNA: TGTGCCAGCAGCGACCTCCGACAGGGGGCTCGACTGGAGCAGTACTTC
V: TRBV15; D: TRBD2; size: once; J: TRBJ2-7; CDR3: CATSRGLAGGYEQYF; DNA: TGTGCCACCAGCAGAGGGCTAGCGGGAGGTTACGAGCAGTACTTC
V: TRBV18; D: NA; size: NA; J: TRBJ1-1; CDR3: CASSPLTNTEAFF; DNA: TGTGCCAGCTCACCCCTAACGAACACTGAAGCTTTCTTT
V: TRBV12-3/TRBV12-4; D: NA; size: NA; J: TRBJ1-2; CDR3: CASSLTGGYGYTF; DNA: TGTGCCAGCAGTTTGACAGGTGGCTATGGCTACACCTTC
V: TRBV7-2; D: TRBD1; size: NA; J: TRBJ2-3; CDR3: CASSFQQGSGDTQYF; DNA: TGTGCCAGCAGCTTTCAACAGGGGTCGGGAGATACGCAGTATTTT
V: TRBV15; D: NA; size: NA; J: TRBJ2-3; CDR3: CATSRVGYTDTQYF; DNA: TGTGCCACCAGCAGAGTGGGCTACACAGATACGCAGTATTTT
V: TRBV5-4; D: TRBD2; size: NA; J: TRBJ2-7; CDR3: CASSLAGASGSVGQYF; DNA: TGTGCCAGCAGCTTGGCCGGGGCTAGCGGGTCGGTGGGGCAGTACTTC
V: TRBV6-1; D: TRBD2; size: NA; J: TRBJ2-7; CDR3: CASNSGSRYEQYF; DNA: TGTGCCAGCAATAGCGGGAGTCGCTACGAGCAGTACTTC
V: TRBV7-9; D: NA; size: many; J: TRBJ1-1; CDR3: CASSLMSSEAFF; DNA: TGTGCCAGCAGCTTAATGAGCTCTGAAGCTTTCTTT
V: TRBV28; D: NA; size: NA; J: TRBJ2-7; CDR3: CASSPQYADEQYF; DNA: TGTGCCAGCAGTCCTCAATACGCGGACGAGCAGTACTTC
V: TRBV7-2; D: NA; size: NA; J: TRBJ1-5; CDR3: CASSTGTSNQPQHF; DNA: TGTGCCAGCAGCACCGGGACAAGCAATCAGCCCCAGCATTTT
V: TRBV5-1; D: TRBD1; size: NA; J: TRBJ2-1; CDR3: CASSLAGQGFTSNNEQFF; DNA: TGCGCCAGCAGCTTGGCGGGACAGGGGTTTACAAGCAACAATGAGCAGTTCTTC
V: TRBV4-3; D: TRBD2; size: NA; J: TRBJ2-5; CDR3: CASSQEPGGETQYF; DNA: TGCGCCAGCAGCCAGGAGCCGGGAGGAGAGACCCAGTACTTC
V: TRBV2; D: NA; size: NA; J: TRBJ1-2; CDR3: CASSLDGSYGYTF; DNA: TGTGCCAGCAGCTTGGACGGGAGCTATGGCTACACCTTC
V: TRBV4-3; D: NA; size: NA; J: TRBJ2-3; CDR3: CASSQEPGLGPDTQYF; DNA: TGCGCCAGCAGCCAAGAGCCGGGCTTGGGGCCAGATACGCAGTATTTT
V: TRBV19; D: TRBD1; size: NA; J: TRBJ1-1; CDR3: CATSPAQGAFSAFF; DNA: TGTGCCACCTCCCCCGCCCAGGGGGCTTTTTCGGCTTTCTTT
V: TRBV7-9; D: TRBD1; size: NA; J: TRBJ1-5; CDR3: CASSLAQDRAPQHF; DNA: TGTGCCAGCAGCTTAGCCCAAGACAGGGCGCCCCAGCATTTT
V: TRBV5-1; D: NA; size: once; J: TRBJ1-6; CDR3: CASSLAQGYNSPLHF; DNA: TGCGCCAGCAGCTTGGCCCAGGGGTATAATTCACCCCTCCACTTT
V: TRBV6-5; D: NA; size: NA; J: TRBJ2-5; CDR3: CASKLAVQETQYF; DNA: TGTGCCAGCAAGTTGGCAGTTCAAGAGACCCAGTACTTC
V: TRBV27; D: NA; size: NA; J: TRBJ2-3; CDR3: CASSLGDRWDTQYF; DNA: TGTGCCAGCAGTTTGGGAGACAGGTGGGATACGCAGTATTTT
V: TRBV4-1; D: TRBD2; size: once; J: TRBJ2-1; CDR3: CASSQTSGRAHEQFF; DNA: TGCGCCAGCAGCCAAACTAGCGGGAGGGCCCATGAGCAGTTCTTC
V: TRBV5-1; D: TRBD1; size: NA; J: TRBJ2-2; CDR3: CASSLDRDLLFF; DNA: TGCGCCAGCAGCTTAGACAGGGATCTACTGTTTTTT
V: TRBV2; D: NA; size: NA; J: TRBJ1-2; CDR3: CASSEYVEGSCTF; DNA: TGTGCCAGCAGTGAATATGTGGAGGGGTCTTGCACCTTC
V: TRBV20-1; D: NA; size: NA; J: TRBJ2-5; CDR3: CSARDYGTQYF; DNA: TGCAGTGCTAGAGATTACGGGACCCAGTACTTC